Shown below are 3 T cell receptor beta chains from a single sample sequenced in a study of CD8+CD57+ T cells in acquired aplastic anemia. TCR beta VDJ and CDR3 profiling used genomic DNA as template. Using its own MiXCR run on the reads, TCRdb lists one record per CDR3 protein. This table holds 400,000 to 450,000 distinct CDR3 sequences, 65% to 80% found once. The sample comprised sorted CD4+, CD8+, or CD8+CD57+ T cells (not recorded which) from PBMCs. The source of these receptors is a human donor in good health, serving as a control.

This chain uses TRBV15 with TRBJ2-7, with D tentatively TRBD2 (6 bases). The CDR3 runs to 13 residues. CDR1 and CDR2 from the germline V gene are LNHNV and YYDKDF (reference sequence). V lost 0 bases and J 7 bases, leaving 10 bases between the germline ends. CDR3 nucleotides: TGTGCCACCAGCAGAGATATTGCGGGAGAGCAGTACGTC. This encodes CATSRDIAGEQYV.

As for this clonotype: It is unclear where the CDR3 begins or ends on the DNA, so no DNA is shown, and the CDR3 is as TCRdb lists it. V and J are TRBV5-1 and TRBJ1-2. Germline V CDR1 and CDR2: SGHRS, YFSETQ. The CDR3 extends over 24 residues, inclusive of both ends. The CDR3: CASALPEDSGFYICSAREAVGYTF.

The chain combines TRBV6-5 with TRBJ2-6; D ambiguous. In germline, CDR1 is MNHEY, CDR2 SVGAGI. This CDR3 is 15 amino acids long. The ends were cut back, 6 bases at V and 2 bases at J, with 11 bases in the middle. The CDR3 bases are TGTGCCAGCAGGGGTAGCAAGCCTGGGGCCAACGTCCTGACTTTC. This gives the protein CASRGSKPGANVLTF.